This T cell receptor (beta chain) was sequenced for a study of T cell clonality in common variable immunodeficiency. Study results and limitations: Reportedly, TCR beta sequences from common variable immunodeficiency showed fewer deletions and N-nucleotide insertions.

V was clipped by 6 bases and J by 10 bases; unmatched bases: 7. The CDR3 is 15 amino acids. CDR1 and CDR2 from the germline V gene are SNHLY and FYNNEI. CVID meant reduced serum IgG, IgA and/or IgM plus specific antibody deficiency. Aged about 9 to 64 years, CVID subjects averaged about 40 years old. Donors gave roughly 5 to 8.5 ml heparinized peripheral whole blood. A few counts support this clone. No antigen is known for it. The CDR3 is cut off 3 residues early in the read; its end comes from the germline J gene. Measured with immunoSEQ multiplex PCR; TCRdb has only the in-frame clones, and not every one. Singletons are absent from the sample, which has some 22,000 clones.

V and J are TRBV2 and TRBJ1-6; 12 bases match TRBD1. This receptor was taken from a human donor with common variable immunodeficiency. Sequenced: peripheral blood mononuclear cells. The covered CDR3 bases are TGTGCCAGCAGGGGACAGGGGGCGATCGGATCACCC. Protein product: CASRGQGAIGSP. The full CDR3 reads CASRGQGAIGSPLHF.